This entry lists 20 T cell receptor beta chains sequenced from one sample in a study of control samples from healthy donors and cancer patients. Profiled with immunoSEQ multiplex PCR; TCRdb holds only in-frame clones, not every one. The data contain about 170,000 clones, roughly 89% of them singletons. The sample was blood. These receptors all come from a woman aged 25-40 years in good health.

CDR3 in amino acids: CAWSVRAGEAFF. The DNA for the CDR3 is TGTGCCTGGAGTGTACGGGCGGGTGAAGCTTTCTTT. The chain links TRBV30 to TRBJ1-1, with D unclear. CDR1 and CDR2 (germline): GTSNPN, SVGIG (reference sequence). The CDR3 runs to 12 residues. Trimming removed 0 bases at V and 7 bases at J, with 9 bases between.

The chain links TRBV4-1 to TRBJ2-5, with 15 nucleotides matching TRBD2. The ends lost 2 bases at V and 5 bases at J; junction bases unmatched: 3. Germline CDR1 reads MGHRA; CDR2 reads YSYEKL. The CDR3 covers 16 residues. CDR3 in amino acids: CASSQRTSGRGETQYF. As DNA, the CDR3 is TGCGCCAGCAGCCAAAGGACTAGCGGGAGGGGGGAGACCCAGTACTTC.

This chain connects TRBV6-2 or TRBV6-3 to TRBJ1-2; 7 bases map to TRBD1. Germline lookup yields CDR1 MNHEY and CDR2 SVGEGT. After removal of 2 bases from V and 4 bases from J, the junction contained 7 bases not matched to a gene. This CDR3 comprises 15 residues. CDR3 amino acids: CASSYVGGAGYGYTF. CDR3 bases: TGTGCCAGCAGTTACGTAGGGGGCGCGGGCTATGGCTACACCTTC.

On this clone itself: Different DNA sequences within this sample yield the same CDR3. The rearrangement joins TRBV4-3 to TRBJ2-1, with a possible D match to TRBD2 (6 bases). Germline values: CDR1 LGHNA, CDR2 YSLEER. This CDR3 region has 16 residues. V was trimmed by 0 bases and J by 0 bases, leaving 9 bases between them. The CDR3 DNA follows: TGCGCCAGCAGCCAAGATCCGACTAGCTCCTACAATGAGCAGTTCTTC. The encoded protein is CASSQDPTSSYNEQFF.

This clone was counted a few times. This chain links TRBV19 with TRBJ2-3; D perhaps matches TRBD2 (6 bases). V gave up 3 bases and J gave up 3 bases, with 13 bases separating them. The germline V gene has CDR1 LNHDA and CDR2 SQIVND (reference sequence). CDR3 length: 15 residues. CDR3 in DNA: TGTGCCAGTAGTATGAGTCAGGGAGGTACAGATACGCAGTATTTT. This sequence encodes CASSMSQGGTDTQYF. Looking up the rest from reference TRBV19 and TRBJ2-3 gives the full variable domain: DGGITQSPKYLFRKEGQNVTLSCEQNLNHDAMYWYRQDPGQGLRLIYYSQIVNDFQKGDIAEGYSVSREKKESFPLTVTSAQKNPTAFYLCASSMSQGGTDTQYFGPGTRLTVL.

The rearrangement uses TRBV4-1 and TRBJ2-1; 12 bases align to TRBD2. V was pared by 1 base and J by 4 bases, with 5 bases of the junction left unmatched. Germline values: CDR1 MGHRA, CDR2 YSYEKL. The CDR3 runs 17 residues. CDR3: CASSQGSSGGGYNEQFF. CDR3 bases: TGCGCCAGCAGCCAAGGATCTAGCGGGGGGGGTTACAATGAGCAGTTCTTC.

The CDR3 here is CASSPRLAGNTGELFF. As DNA, the CDR3 is TGTGCCAGCAGTCCCCGACTAGCGGGGAACACCGGGGAGCTGTTTTTT. This rearrangement joins TRBV6-2 or TRBV6-3 to TRBJ2-2; TRBD2 agrees at 10 bases. V dropped 5 bases and J dropped 1; count of bases not matched to a gene: 4. CDR1 MNHEY and CDR2 SVGEGT come from the germline V gene. CDR3 length: 16 amino acids.

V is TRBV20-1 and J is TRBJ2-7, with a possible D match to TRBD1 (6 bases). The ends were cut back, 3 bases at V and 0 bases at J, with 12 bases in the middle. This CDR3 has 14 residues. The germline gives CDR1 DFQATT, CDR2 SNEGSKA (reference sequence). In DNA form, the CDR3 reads TGCAGTGCTAGTCGAGGGACAAACTCCTACGAGCAGTACTTC. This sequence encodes CSASRGTNSYEQYF.

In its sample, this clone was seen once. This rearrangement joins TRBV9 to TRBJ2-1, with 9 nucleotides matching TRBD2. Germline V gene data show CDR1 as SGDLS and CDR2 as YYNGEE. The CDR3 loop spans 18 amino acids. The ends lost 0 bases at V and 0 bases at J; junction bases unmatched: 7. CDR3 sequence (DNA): TGTGCCAGCAGCGTAGTAGGGCGGGGGGGCGGCTCCTACAATGAGCAGTTCTTC. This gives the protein CASSVVGRGGGSYNEQFF.

CDR3 in DNA: TGTGCCAGCGCACCGGGACACAGCACAGATACGCAGTATTTT. Protein sequence: CASAPGHSTDTQYF. The chain links TRBV7-9 to TRBJ2-3; TRBD1 is a possible D gene (6 bases). The CDR3 sequence is 14 residues long. Trimming took 8 bases from V and 0 from J, leaving 12 bases between them. Germline lookup yields CDR1 SEHNR and CDR2 FQNEAQ (reference sequence). Variable domain in full (rest from reference TRBV7-9 and TRBJ2-3): DTGVSQNPRHKITKRGQNVTFRCDPISEHNRLYWYRQTLGQGPEFLTYFQNEAQLEKSRLLSDRFSAERPKGSFSTLEIQRTEQGDSAMYLCASAPGHSTDTQYFGPGTRLTVL.

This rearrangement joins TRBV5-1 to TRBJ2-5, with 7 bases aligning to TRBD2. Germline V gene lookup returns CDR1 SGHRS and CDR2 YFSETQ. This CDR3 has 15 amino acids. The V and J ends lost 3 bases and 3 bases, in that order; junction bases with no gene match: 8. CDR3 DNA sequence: TGCGCCAGCAGCTGGGACGGGAGGTCTGAAGAGACCCAGTACTTC. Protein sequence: CASSWDGRSEETQYF. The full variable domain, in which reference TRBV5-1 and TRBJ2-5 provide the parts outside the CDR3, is KAGVTQTPRYLIKTRGQQVTLSCSPISGHRSVSWYQQTPGQGLQFLFEYFSETQRNKGNFPGRFSGRQFSNSRSEMNVSTLELGDSALYLCASSWDGRSEETQYFGPGTRLLVL.

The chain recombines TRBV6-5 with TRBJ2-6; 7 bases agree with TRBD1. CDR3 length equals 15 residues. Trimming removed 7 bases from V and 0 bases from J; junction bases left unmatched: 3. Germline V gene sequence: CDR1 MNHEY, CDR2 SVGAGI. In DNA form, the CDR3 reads TGTGCCAGCACAGGGACAGACTCTGGGGCCAACGTCCTGACTTTC. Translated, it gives CASTGTDSGANVLTF.

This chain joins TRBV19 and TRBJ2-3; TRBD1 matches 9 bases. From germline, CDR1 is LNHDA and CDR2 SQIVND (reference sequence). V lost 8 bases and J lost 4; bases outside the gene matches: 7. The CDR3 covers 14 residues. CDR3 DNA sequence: TGTGCCAGTCGAGGGGGACAGGGAGCAGATACGCAGTATTTT. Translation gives CASRGGQGADTQYF.

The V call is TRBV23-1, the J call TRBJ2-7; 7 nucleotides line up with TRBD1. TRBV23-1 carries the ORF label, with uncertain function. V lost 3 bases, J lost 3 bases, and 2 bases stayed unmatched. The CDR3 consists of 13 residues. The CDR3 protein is CASSHRQGYEQYF. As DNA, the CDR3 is TGCGCCAGCAGTCACCGACAGGGCTACGAGCAGTACTTC.

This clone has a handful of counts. The CDR3 here is CASRDRDTGNTIYF. Written as DNA, the CDR3 is TGTGCCAGCAGGGACAGGGATACTGGAAACACCATATATTTT. The V call is TRBV6-5, the J call TRBJ1-3; the match to TRBD1 covers 8 bases. The CDR3 is 14 residues long. V lost 6 bases, J lost 2 bases, and 3 bases stayed unmatched. Germline assignment: CDR1 MNHEY and CDR2 SVGAGI.

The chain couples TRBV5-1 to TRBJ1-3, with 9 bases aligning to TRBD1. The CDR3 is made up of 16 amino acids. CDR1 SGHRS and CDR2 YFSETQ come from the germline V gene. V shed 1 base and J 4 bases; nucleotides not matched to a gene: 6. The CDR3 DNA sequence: TGCGCCAGCAGCTTGACAGGGGGCATGGTCGGAAACACCATATATTTT. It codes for CASSLTGGMVGNTIYF.

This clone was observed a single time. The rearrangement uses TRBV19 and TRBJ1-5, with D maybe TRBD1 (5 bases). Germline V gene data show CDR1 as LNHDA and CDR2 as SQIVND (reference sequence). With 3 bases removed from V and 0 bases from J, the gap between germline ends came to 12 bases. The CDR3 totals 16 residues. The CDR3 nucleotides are TGTGCCAGTAGTATTCCAGACAGTTATAGCAATCAGCCCCAGCATTTT. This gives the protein CASSIPDSYSNQPQHF.

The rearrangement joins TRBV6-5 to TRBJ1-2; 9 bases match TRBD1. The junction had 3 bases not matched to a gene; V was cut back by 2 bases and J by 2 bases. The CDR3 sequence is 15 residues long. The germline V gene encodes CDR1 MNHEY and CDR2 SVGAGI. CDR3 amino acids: CASSYRDRGNYGYTF. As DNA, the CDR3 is TGTGCCAGCAGTTACCGCGACAGGGGGAACTATGGCTACACCTTC.

The CDR3 sequence: CASSLSPRTGVETQYF. The CDR3 DNA follows: TGTGCCAGCAGTTTATCGCCGAGGACAGGGGTGGAGACCCAGTACTTC. This chain uses TRBV27 with TRBJ2-5, with 9 bases lining up with TRBD1. CDR3 size: 16 residues. Germline CDR1 reads MNHEY; CDR2 reads SMNVEV (reference sequence). Trimming at V came to 0 bases and at J to 5 bases, leaving 7 bases not matched to a gene.

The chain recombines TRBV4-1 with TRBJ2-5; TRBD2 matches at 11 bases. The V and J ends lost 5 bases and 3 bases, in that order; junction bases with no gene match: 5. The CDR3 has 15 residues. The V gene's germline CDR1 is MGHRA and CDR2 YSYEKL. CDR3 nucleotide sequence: TGCGCCAGCAGCAGGAATAGCGGGGGGGAAGAGACCCAGTACTTC. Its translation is CASSRNSGGEETQYF.